This TCR beta chain was documented in a study of blood T cell repertoires in COVID-19. Some clones are missing from TCRdb's copy, which holds only in-frame ones; the method was immunoSEQ multiplex PCR. The sample shows 200,000 to 250,000 clones, around 84% of them seen only once. The CDR3 is 18 residues long. V was trimmed by 0 bases and J by 7 bases, leaving 20 bases between them. Per germline, CDR1 SGHDT and CDR2 YYEEEE. The TCR sequence derives from a woman in her seventies with active or convalescent COVID-19. The chain is built from TRBV5-6 and TRBJ1-6; D is undetermined. The material sequenced was peripheral blood. CDR3: CASSLVLRGVGPNSPLHF. In DNA, the CDR3 is TGTGCCAGCAGCTTGGTTTTGCGGGGAGTCGGTCCAAATTCACCCCTCCACTTT.